The TCR beta chain under discussion was sequenced for a study of vaccination and CD4 T cells after COVID-19. As for this clonotype: The antigen is not known.

CD4+ T cells that had been cultured provided DNA sequenced with the Oncomine TCR Beta short-read assay. TCRdb re-called the PCR reads with MiXCR, one entry per CDR3 protein. The repertoire includes roughly 11,000 distinct CDR3 sequences, about 56% of them detected once, and about 30% sits in the top ten. The sample's treatment: roughly 10-day PBMC culture with coronavirus spike peptide pools or control peptides (ViraFEST assay). Study-wide results and limits: Early post-infection timepoints were not included, and relatively few convalescent patients were studied. Spike mono-reactivity held for 304 of 307 vaccine-specific clones in convalescent patients. Clonotypes reactive to SARS-CoV-2 had a median that went up from roughly 21 to 40, but not significantly.

The TCR was taken from a human donor who had recovered from COVID-19. The sequencing sample was made of CD4+ T cells from blood, cultured in vitro.

DNA of the CDR3: TGTGCCAGCAGCCCCGGACTAGCGGGTAGCACAGATACGCAGTATTTT. Translated, it gives CASSPGLAGSTDTQYF. The chain links TRBV7-7 to TRBJ2-3; 11 bases line up with TRBD2. The CDR3 contains 16 residues. After removal of 5 bases from V and 0 bases from J, the junction contained 4 bases not matched to a gene. Germline CDR1 is SSHAT and CDR2 is FNYEAQ (reference sequence).